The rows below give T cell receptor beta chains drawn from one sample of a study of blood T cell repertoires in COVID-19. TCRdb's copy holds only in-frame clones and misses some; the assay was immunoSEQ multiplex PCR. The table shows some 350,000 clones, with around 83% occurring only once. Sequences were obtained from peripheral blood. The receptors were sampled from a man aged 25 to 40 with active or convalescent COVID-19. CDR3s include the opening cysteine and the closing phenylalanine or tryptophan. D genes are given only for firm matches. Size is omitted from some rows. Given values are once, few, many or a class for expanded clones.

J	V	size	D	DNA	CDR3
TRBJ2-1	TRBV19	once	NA	TGTGCCAGTAGTATTGAGGATAGCTCCTACAATGAGCAGTTCTTC	CASSIEDSSYNEQFF
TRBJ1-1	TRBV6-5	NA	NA	TGTGCCAGCAGTTACGGGTGGGGGGCTGAAGCTTTCTTT	CASSYGWGAEAFF
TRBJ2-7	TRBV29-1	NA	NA	TGCAGCGTTGAGGGTCCCCGGGACTCCTACGAGCAGTACTTC	CSVEGPRDSYEQYF
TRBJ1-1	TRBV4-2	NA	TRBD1	TGTGCCAGCAGCCCCCTCGTGGGACAGAGAGCTTTCTTT	CASSPLVGQRAFF
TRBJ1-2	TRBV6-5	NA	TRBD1	TGTGCCAGCGGGCAGGGGGGTGGCTACACCTTC	CASGQGGGYTF
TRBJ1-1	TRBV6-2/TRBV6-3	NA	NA	TGTGCCAGCAGCCTACAGAACACTGAAGCTTTCTTT	CASSLQNTEAFF
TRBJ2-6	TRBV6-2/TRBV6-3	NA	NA	TGTGCCAGCAGTTATTTAGGAACTATAAGCTCTGGGGCCAACGTCCTGACTTTC	CASSYLGTISSGANVLTF
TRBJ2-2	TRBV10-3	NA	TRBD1	TGTGCCATCTCCTGGGACAGCCCAAACACCGGGGAGCTGTTTTTT	CAISWDSPNTGELFF
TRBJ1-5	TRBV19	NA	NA	TGTGCCAGTAGTCCCCCCCTTGGACAGAGCAATCAGCCCCAGCATTTT	CASSPPLGQSNQPQHF
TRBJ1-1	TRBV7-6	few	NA	TGTGCCAGCAGCTTAGCTACAGGGCGGACTGAAGCTTTCTTT	CASSLATGRTEAFF
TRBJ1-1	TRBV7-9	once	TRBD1	TGTGCCAGCGCCCCAGGGGGTGAAGCTTTCTTT	CASAPGGEAFF
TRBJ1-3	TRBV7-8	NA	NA	TGTGCCAGCATCCCTATGGGGGGTTCTGGAAACACCATATATTTT	CASIPMGGSGNTIYF
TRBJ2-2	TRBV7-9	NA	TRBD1	TGTGCCAGCAGCTTAGCGGGACAGGGGGGCGCCGGGGAGCTGTTTTTT	CASSLAGQGGAGELFF
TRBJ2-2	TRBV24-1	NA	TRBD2	TGTGCCACCAGTGATCGCGGACTAGGGAACACCGGGGAGCTGTTTTTT	CATSDRGLGNTGELFF
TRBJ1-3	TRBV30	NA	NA	TGTGCCTGCACCAGGGCTGGAAACACCATATATTTT	CACTRAGNTIYF
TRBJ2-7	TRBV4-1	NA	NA	TGCGCCAGCAGAATACGCAGGGATTCCTACGAGCAGTACTTC	CASRIRRDSYEQYF
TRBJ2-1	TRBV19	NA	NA	TGTGCCAGAACCAGATCCGACAGTTCCTACAATGAGCAGTTCTTC	CARTRSDSSYNEQFF
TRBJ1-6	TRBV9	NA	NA	TGTGCCAGCAGCGTAGACAGCCTAATCGGGGCCCTCCACTTT	CASSVDSLIGALHF
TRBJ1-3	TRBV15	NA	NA	TGTGCCACCAGCAGTCCCCGGAGTGCCACCATATATTTT	CATSSPRSATIYF
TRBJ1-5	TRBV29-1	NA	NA	TGCAGCGCGCAGGGTCATAGCAATCAGCCCCAGCATTTT	CSAQGHSNQPQHF
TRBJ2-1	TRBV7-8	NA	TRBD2	TGTGCCAGCAGCTTAGCTGGACTAGCGGGGCGTGAGCAGTTCTTC	CASSLAGLAGREQFF
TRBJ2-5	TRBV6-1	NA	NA	TGTGCCAGCAGTGAAGGGAAGGAGTTTGTAGAGACCCAGTACTTC	CASSEGKEFVETQYF
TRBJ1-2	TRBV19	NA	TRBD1	TGTGCCAGTAGTATAGGAGTGGGGACAGACCTCTATGGCTACACCTTC	CASSIGVGTDLYGYTF
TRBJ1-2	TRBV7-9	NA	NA	TGTGCCAGCAGCTTAAGCGACAGCCTCTATGGCTACACCTTC	CASSLSDSLYGYTF
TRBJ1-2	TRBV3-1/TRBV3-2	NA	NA	TGTGCCAGCAGCCAGACTGAGTATGGCTACACCTTC	CASSQTEYGYTF
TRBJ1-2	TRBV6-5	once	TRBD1	TGTGCCACCACGGGACAGGGCCCTAACTATGGCTACACCTTC	CATTGQGPNYGYTF
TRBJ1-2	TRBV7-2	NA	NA	TGTGCCAGCAGCCCACGAACCCCGGCGGGGCAGTATGGCTACACCTTC	CASSPRTPAGQYGYTF
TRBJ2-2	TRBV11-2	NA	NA	TGTGCCAGCAGCTTGCAGACGAACACCGGGGAGCTGTTTTTT	CASSLQTNTGELFF
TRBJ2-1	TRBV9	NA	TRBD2	TGTGCCAGCAGCGTAGTCGGAAACCCGCTAGCGGGAGGTGGGGAGCAGTTCTTC	CASSVVGNPLAGGGEQFF
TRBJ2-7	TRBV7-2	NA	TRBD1	TGTGCCAGCAGCTTAGGGACAGGGTACGAGCAGTACTTC	CASSLGTGYEQYF
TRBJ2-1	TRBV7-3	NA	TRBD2	TGTGCCAGCAGCTTAAAGGCGGGAGGGCCCAATGAGCAGTTCTTC	CASSLKAGGPNEQFF
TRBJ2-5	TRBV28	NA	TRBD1	TGTGCCAGCAGTGCTAGACAGGGCACGGAGACCCAGTACTTC	CASSARQGTETQYF
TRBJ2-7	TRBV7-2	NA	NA	TGTGCCAGCAGCTTACAGTCAGGGAGGTACGAGCAGTACTTC	CASSLQSGRYEQYF
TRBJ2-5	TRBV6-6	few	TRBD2	TGTGCCAGCAGTCGTCTCTGGGAGCGGGGGAGCTCCTACCAAGAGACCCAGTACTTC	CASSRLWERGSSYQETQYF
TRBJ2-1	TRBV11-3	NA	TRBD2	TGTGCCAGCAGCTTGACCGGGACTAGCGGAGCCTACAATGAGCAGTTCTTC	CASSLTGTSGAYNEQFF
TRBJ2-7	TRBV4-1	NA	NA	TGCGCCAGCAGCCAAGATCCACGACAGCAGGCCTACGAGCAGTACTTC	CASSQDPRQQAYEQYF
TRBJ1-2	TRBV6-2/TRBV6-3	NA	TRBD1	TGTGCCAGCAGCCCGACAGGGACTAACTATGGCTACACCTTC	CASSPTGTNYGYTF
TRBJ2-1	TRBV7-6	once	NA	TGTGCCAGCAGCACGGGACTCTGGGCTTCCTACAATGAGCAGTTCTTC	CASSTGLWASYNEQFF
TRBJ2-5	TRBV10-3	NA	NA	TGTGCCACCTCACTTGGGGGGAGAGAGACCCAGTACTTC	CATSLGGRETQYF